The entry below describes one T cell receptor (beta chain). The antigen is not known. This specimen belongs to a study of cytomegalovirus exposure and HLA in healthy donors. Each donor was healthy, and each was a bone marrow donor. CDR1 and CDR2 (germline): MNHEY, SVGAGI. This CDR3 comprises 12 residues. Trimming pared 5 bases from V and 7 bases from J, leaving 9 bases between. Researchers ran the PCR with 60 Vbeta and 13 Jbeta primers. Using immunoSEQ multiplex PCR, the repertoire was profiled, and TCRdb retains in-frame clones only, with some absent. This sample has around 140,000 clones; almost 85% occur once, and the top ten carry 1.4%. Points from the study as a whole: Most CMV-associated TCR beta chains were later found to appear HLA-restricted. In vitro assays verified that three CMV-associated chains recognized CMV antigens specifically.

The sequencing sample was made of PBMCs. This receptor was identified in a man aged 30 to 39 in good health and CMV-seropositive. The chain couples TRBV6-5 to TRBJ1-5; no reliable D call. The DNA of the CDR3 is TGTGCCAGCAGTCCGCCCGGGCAGCCCCAGCATTTT. Translation: CASSPPGQPQHF.